These T cell receptor beta chains were read from a single sample in a study of OX40 agonist ivuxolimab in advanced cancers. Sequencing used immunoSEQ multiplex PCR; TCRdb keeps in-frame clones, though not all of them. The data contain 49,000 or so clones, more than 80% of them singletons. The source was CD4+ or CD8+ T cells sorted from blood, collected in a trial of the OX40 agonist ivuxolimab. The receptors stem from an adult with an advanced solid tumor such as melanoma, head and neck, liver or kidney cancer. The CDR3 runs from the conserved cysteine through the conserved F or W. The D gene is left open where the match is weak. Not every row has a clone size; where given, it reads once, few, many or a size class.

D gene: TRBD1
clone size: .
J gene: TRBJ2-2
V gene: TRBV4-1
CDR3 protein: CASSQGGGTGSENTGELFF
CDR3 DNA: TGCGCCAGCAGCCAAGGGGGCGGGACAGGGTCGGAGAACACCGGGGAGCTGTTTTTT

D gene: .
clone size: .
J gene: TRBJ2-7
V gene: TRBV9
CDR3 protein: CASSVGGREPYEQYF
CDR3 DNA: TGTGCCAGCAGCGTAGGGGGCAGGGAACCCTACGAGCAGTACTTC

D gene: .
clone size: .
J gene: TRBJ2-7
V gene: TRBV28
CDR3 protein: CASSDPRSGVPSSYEQYF
CDR3 DNA: TGTGCCAGCAGTGATCCCCGGTCGGGGGTTCCTAGCTCCTACGAGCAGTACTTC

D gene: .
clone size: .
J gene: TRBJ2-1
V gene: TRBV4-1
CDR3 protein: CASSQRAANEQFF
CDR3 DNA: TGCGCCAGCAGCCAGAGGGCAGCGAATGAGCAGTTCTTC

D gene: TRBD1
clone size: once
J gene: TRBJ2-1
V gene: TRBV9
CDR3 protein: CASSGSRDRALGEQFF
CDR3 DNA: TGTGCCAGCAGCGGCTCCAGGGACAGGGCGTTGGGGGAGCAGTTCTTC

D gene: .
clone size: .
J gene: TRBJ2-3
V gene: TRBV9
CDR3 protein: CASSVVTDTQYF
CDR3 DNA: TGTGCCAGCAGCGTAGTAACAGATACGCAGTATTTT

D gene: TRBD1
clone size: .
J gene: TRBJ1-1
V gene: TRBV19
CDR3 protein: CASTPWEGAWTEAFF
CDR3 DNA: TGTGCCAGTACCCCCTGGGAGGGGGCTTGGACTGAAGCTTTCTTT

D gene: .
clone size: .
J gene: TRBJ2-1
V gene: TRBV7-3
CDR3 protein: CASSLDVPTYNEQFF
CDR3 DNA: TGTGCCAGCAGCTTGGACGTCCCAACCTACAATGAGCAGTTCTTC

D gene: TRBD1
clone size: .
J gene: TRBJ1-2
V gene: TRBV27
CDR3 protein: CASSLRGTGGSYGYTF
CDR3 DNA: TGTGCCAGCAGTTTGAGAGGGACAGGGGGCAGCTATGGCTACACCTTC

D gene: TRBD1
clone size: .
J gene: TRBJ2-2
V gene: TRBV6-5
CDR3 protein: CASSYRDRDTGELFF
CDR3 DNA: TGTGCCAGCAGTTACCGTGACAGGGATACCGGGGAGCTGTTTTTT

D gene: .
clone size: .
J gene: TRBJ2-2
V gene: TRBV5-4
CDR3 protein: CASTWVAGGELFF
CDR3 DNA: TGTGCCAGCACCTGGGTAGCAGGCGGGGAGCTGTTTTTT

D gene: .
clone size: .
J gene: TRBJ1-5
V gene: TRBV10-1
CDR3 protein: CASTNRNSNQPQHF
CDR3 DNA: TGCGCCAGCACCAATAGAAATAGCAATCAGCCCCAGCATTTT

D gene: .
clone size: once
J gene: TRBJ2-3
V gene: TRBV27
CDR3 protein: CASSLTHTDTQYF
CDR3 DNA: TGTGCCAGCAGTTTAACCCACACAGATACGCAGTATTTT

D gene: .
clone size: .
J gene: TRBJ2-7
V gene: TRBV4-3
CDR3 protein: CASSQVRDYEQYF
CDR3 DNA: TGCGCCAGCAGCCAAGTAAGGGACTACGAGCAGTACTTC

D gene: TRBD1
clone size: .
J gene: TRBJ2-7
V gene: TRBV9
CDR3 protein: CASSGQGEAYEQYF
CDR3 DNA: TGTGCCAGCAGCGGACAGGGGGAAGCCTACGAGCAGTACTTC

D gene: .
clone size: .
J gene: TRBJ1-2
V gene: TRBV6-5
CDR3 protein: CASSEGANYGYTF
CDR3 DNA: TGTGCCAGCAGTGAGGGGGCTAACTATGGCTACACCTTC

D gene: .
clone size: .
J gene: TRBJ2-7
V gene: TRBV19
CDR3 protein: CASKQGVEQYF
CDR3 DNA: TGTGCCAGCAAACAGGGCGTAGAGCAGTACTTC

D gene: .
clone size: .
J gene: TRBJ2-7
V gene: TRBV19
CDR3 protein: CASSIGSSGEQYF
CDR3 DNA: TGTGCCAGTAGTATTGGTTCCAGCGGCGAGCAGTACTTC

D gene: TRBD2
clone size: .
J gene: TRBJ2-1
V gene: TRBV18
CDR3 protein: CASSPLAGGPPDGEQFF
CDR3 DNA: TGTGCCAGCTCACCCTTAGCGGGGGGGCCCCCGGACGGTGAGCAGTTCTTC

D gene: TRBD1
clone size: .
J gene: TRBJ2-7
V gene: TRBV19
CDR3 protein: CASSIGQGADEQYF
CDR3 DNA: TGTGCCAGTAGTATAGGACAGGGGGCGGACGAGCAGTACTTC

D gene: .
clone size: once
J gene: TRBJ1-6
V gene: TRBV4-3
CDR3 protein: CASSQDGMQYNSPLHF
CDR3 DNA: TGCGCCAGCAGCCAAGATGGGATGCAGTATAATTCACCCCTCCACTTT

D gene: .
clone size: .
J gene: TRBJ2-1
V gene: TRBV6-6
CDR3 protein: CASSYSRNEQFF
CDR3 DNA: TGTGCCAGCAGTTACTCGAGAAATGAGCAGTTCTTC

D gene: .
clone size: .
J gene: TRBJ2-1
V gene: TRBV14
CDR3 protein: CASSQGGARAYNEQLF
CDR3 DNA: TGTGCCAGCAGCCAAGGGGGAGCCAGGGCCTACAATGAGCAGCTCTTC

D gene: .
clone size: .
J gene: TRBJ2-5
V gene: TRBV5-1
CDR3 protein: CASSFEETQYF
CDR3 DNA: TGCGCCAGCAGCTTCGAGGAGACCCAGTACTTC

D gene: .
clone size: .
J gene: TRBJ2-7
V gene: TRBV7-5
CDR3 protein: CASSPAGLAAYEQYF
CDR3 DNA: TGTGCCAGCAGCCCGGCGGGACTAGCGGCCTACGAGCAGTACTTC

D gene: .
clone size: .
J gene: TRBJ1-5
V gene: TRBV4-3
CDR3 protein: CASSQEGGNQPQHF
CDR3 DNA: TGCGCCAGCAGCCAAGAAGGGGGAAATCAGCCCCAGCATTTT

D gene: .
clone size: .
J gene: TRBJ1-5
V gene: TRBV19
CDR3 protein: CASSRTQLDQPQHF
CDR3 DNA: TGTGCCAGTAGTAGGACACAGTTGGACCAGCCCCAGCATTTT

D gene: TRBD1
clone size: few
J gene: TRBJ1-2
V gene: TRBV9
CDR3 protein: CASSPGDSPNYGYTF
CDR3 DNA: TGTGCCAGCAGCCCGGGGGACAGCCCTAACTATGGCTACACCTTC

D gene: TRBD2
clone size: once
J gene: TRBJ2-7
V gene: TRBV7-9
CDR3 protein: CATPGLAGAHEQYF
CDR3 DNA: TGTGCCACTCCAGGACTAGCGGGAGCCCACGAGCAGTACTTC

D gene: .
clone size: .
J gene: TRBJ2-1
V gene: TRBV5-1
CDR3 protein: CASSLVAVRSSYNEQFF
CDR3 DNA: TGCGCCAGCAGCTTGGTAGCGGTGCGGAGCTCCTACAATGAGCAGTTCTTC

D gene: TRBD1
clone size: .
J gene: TRBJ1-1
V gene: TRBV29-1
CDR3 protein: CSDGDSLMNTEAFF
CDR3 DNA: TGCAGCGATGGGGACAGCCTCATGAACACTGAAGCTTTCTTT

D gene: .
clone size: .
J gene: TRBJ1-4
V gene: TRBV30
CDR3 protein: CAWSDGREKLFF
CDR3 DNA: TGTGCCTGGAGTGACGGGAGAGAAAAACTGTTTTTT

D gene: TRBD1
clone size: .
J gene: TRBJ1-4
V gene: TRBV6-6
CDR3 protein: CASSSGDRGSNEKLFF
CDR3 DNA: TGTGCCAGCAGTTCGGGGGACAGGGGTTCTAATGAAAAACTGTTTTTT

D gene: .
clone size: .
J gene: TRBJ2-7
V gene: TRBV4-1
CDR3 protein: CASSFRDTSSYEQYF
CDR3 DNA: TGCGCCAGCAGCTTCCGGGACACAAGCTCCTACGAGCAGTACTTC

D gene: .
clone size: .
J gene: TRBJ2-1
V gene: TRBV11-2
CDR3 protein: CASSTLGAGDSNSYNEQFF
CDR3 DNA: TGTGCCAGCAGCACCCTAGGTGCGGGGGACAGCAACTCCTACAATGAGCAGTTCTTC

D gene: TRBD1
clone size: .
J gene: TRBJ2-3
V gene: TRBV19
CDR3 protein: CASTGAWGTQYF
CDR3 DNA: TGTGCCAGCACAGGGGCCTGGGGTACGCAGTATTTT

D gene: .
clone size: .
J gene: TRBJ2-1
V gene: TRBV9
CDR3 protein: CASSGRATNEQFF
CDR3 DNA: TGTGCCAGCAGCGGCCGGGCCACCAATGAGCAGTTCTTC

D gene: .
clone size: .
J gene: TRBJ1-6
V gene: TRBV13
CDR3 protein: CASSLGYNRRPNSPLHF
CDR3 DNA: TGTGCCAGCAGCTTAGGCTACAACAGGCGGCCTAATTCACCCCTCCACTTT

D gene: .
clone size: once
J gene: TRBJ1-2
V gene: TRBV6-1
CDR3 protein: CASSVTLGVVYGYTF
CDR3 DNA: TGTGCCAGCAGTGTAACCCTCGGGGTGGTCTACGGCTACACCTTC

D gene: .
clone size: .
J gene: TRBJ2-2
V gene: TRBV27
CDR3 protein: CASSPNTYSNTGELFF
CDR3 DNA: TGTGCCAGCAGTCCAAACACTTACTCGAACACCGGGGAGCTGTTTTTT

D gene: .
clone size: .
J gene: TRBJ1-3
V gene: TRBV2
CDR3 protein: CASSPDGLRGNTIYF
CDR3 DNA: TGTGCCAGCAGCCCGGACGGACTTCGTGGAAACACCATATATTTT

D gene: .
clone size: few
J gene: TRBJ2-1
V gene: TRBV9
CDR3 protein: CASSVGGAVTLSYNEQFF
CDR3 DNA: TGTGCCAGCAGCGTAGGTGGTGCTGTAACTCTCTCCTACAATGAGCAGTTCTTC

D gene: .
clone size: .
J gene: TRBJ2-1
V gene: TRBV25-1
CDR3 protein: CASSAGEQFF
CDR3 DNA: TGTGCCAGCAGTGCCGGTGAGCAGTTCTTC

D gene: .
clone size: .
J gene: TRBJ1-1
V gene: TRBV4-3
CDR3 protein: CASSQDTENTEAFF
CDR3 DNA: TGCGCCAGCAGCCAAGACACAGAGAACACTGAAGCTTTCTTT

D gene: .
clone size: .
J gene: TRBJ2-2
V gene: TRBV7-2
CDR3 protein: CASSLGSGGPLTGELFF
CDR3 DNA: TGTGCCAGCAGCTTAGGGAGTGGGGGCCCACTCACCGGGGAGCTGTTTTTT

D gene: .
clone size: .
J gene: TRBJ1-1
V gene: TRBV7-6
CDR3 protein: CASSLGRTANTEAFF
CDR3 DNA: TGTGCCAGCAGCTTAGGTCGGACAGCTAACACTGAAGCTTTCTTT

D gene: .
clone size: .
J gene: TRBJ1-2
V gene: TRBV4-3
CDR3 protein: CASSQDRRGSSGYTF
CDR3 DNA: TGCGCCAGCAGCCAAGATCGTCGGGGGAGTAGCGGCTACACCTTC

D gene: TRBD1
clone size: .
J gene: TRBJ2-7
V gene: TRBV4-3
CDR3 protein: CASSQGQGTYEQYF
CDR3 DNA: TGCGCCAGCAGCCAAGGACAGGGGACCTACGAGCAGTACTTC

D gene: TRBD1
clone size: once
J gene: TRBJ1-2
V gene: TRBV27
CDR3 protein: CASSPGQGIVYGYTF
CDR3 DNA: TGTGCCAGCAGTCCGGGACAGGGTATCGTCTATGGCTACACCTTC

D gene: .
clone size: .
J gene: TRBJ1-4
V gene: TRBV29-1
CDR3 protein: CSVDGGGGEKLFF
CDR3 DNA: TGCAGCGTTGATGGGGGCGGGGGTGAAAAACTGTTTTTT

D gene: .
clone size: .
J gene: TRBJ2-5
V gene: TRBV28
CDR3 protein: CASSPNVREPQETQYF
CDR3 DNA: TGTGCCAGCAGTCCCAATGTGAGAGAGCCTCAAGAGACCCAGTACTTC

D gene: TRBD1
clone size: .
J gene: TRBJ2-4
V gene: TRBV29-1
CDR3 protein: CSVVVMGQGMAKNIQYF
CDR3 DNA: TGCAGCGTTGTGGTAATGGGACAGGGAATGGCCAAAAACATTCAGTACTTC